Described below is a single T cell receptor (beta chain) sequence and its context. The antigen is unknown. This table comes from immunoSEQ multiplex PCR, and its TCRdb copy is limited to in-frame clones, with some not included. The sample has about 33,000 clones, roughly 90% seen once. The data were taken from a study of T cells in localized non-small cell lung cancer. Study-wide points: Of the tissues analyzed, uninvolved adjacent lung showed maximal T cell clonality, greater than tumor.

Trimming pared 2 bases from V and 4 bases from J, leaving 13 bases between. Germline V gene sequence: CDR1 ENHRY, CDR2 SYGVKD. The CDR3 totals 15 residues. The sample was peripheral blood, taken before any cancer treatment. The chain has TRBV10-3 and TRBJ2-3; D gene ambiguous. The receptor was isolated from a man aged 40 to 75 with stage I lung adenocarcinoma. The CDR3 spells CAISENFGGPDTQYF. The CDR3 DNA follows: TGTGCCATCAGTGAGAACTTCGGCGGCCCAGATACGCAGTATTTT.